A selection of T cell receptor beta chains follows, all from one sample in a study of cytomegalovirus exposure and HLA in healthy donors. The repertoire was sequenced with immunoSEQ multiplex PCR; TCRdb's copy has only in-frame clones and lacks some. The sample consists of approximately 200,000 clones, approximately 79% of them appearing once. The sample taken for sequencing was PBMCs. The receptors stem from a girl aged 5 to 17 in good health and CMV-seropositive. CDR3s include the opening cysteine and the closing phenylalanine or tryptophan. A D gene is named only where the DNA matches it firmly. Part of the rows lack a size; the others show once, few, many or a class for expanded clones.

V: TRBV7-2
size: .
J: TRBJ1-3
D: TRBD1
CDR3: CASSSDRGRDTIYF
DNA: TGTGCCAGCAGTTCCGACAGGGGCCGGGACACCATATATTTT

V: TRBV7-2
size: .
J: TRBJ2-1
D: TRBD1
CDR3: CASSWTGTGINEQFF
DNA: TGTGCCAGCAGCTGGACCGGGACAGGGATTAATGAGCAGTTCTTC

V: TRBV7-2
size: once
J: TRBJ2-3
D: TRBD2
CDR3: CASSLGPSGGAGDTQYF
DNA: TGTGCCAGCAGCTTAGGGCCGAGCGGGGGGGCAGGAGATACGCAGTATTTT

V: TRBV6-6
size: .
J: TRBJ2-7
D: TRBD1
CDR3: CASSPRDRVSYEQYF
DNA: TGTGCCAGCAGTCCCCGGGACAGGGTCTCCTACGAGCAGTACTTC

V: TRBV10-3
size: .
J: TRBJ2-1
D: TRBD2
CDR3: CATIDSGGSYNEQFF
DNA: TGTGCCACGATCGACAGCGGGGGATCGTACAATGAGCAGTTCTTC

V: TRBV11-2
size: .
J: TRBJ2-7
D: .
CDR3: CASSSNTGTYEQYF
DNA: TGTGCCAGCAGCTCGAATACAGGGACCTACGAGCAGTACTTC

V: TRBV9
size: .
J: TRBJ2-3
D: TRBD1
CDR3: CASSVADRPASTDTQYF
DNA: TGTGCCAGCAGCGTAGCGGACAGGCCAGCATCCACAGATACGCAGTATTTT

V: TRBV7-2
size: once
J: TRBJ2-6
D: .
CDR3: CASSLAGWEVAGANVLTF
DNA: TGTGCCAGCAGCTTAGCGGGTTGGGAGGTAGCTGGGGCCAACGTCCTGACTTTC

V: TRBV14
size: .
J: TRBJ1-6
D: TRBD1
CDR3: CASSLDRRVSYNSPLHF
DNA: TGTGCCAGCAGCCTGGACAGGCGAGTGTCCTATAATTCACCCCTCCACTTT

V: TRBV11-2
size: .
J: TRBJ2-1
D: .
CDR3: CASSSSGSSYNEQFF
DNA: TGTGCCAGCAGCTCCTCAGGCAGTTCCTACAATGAGCAGTTCTTC

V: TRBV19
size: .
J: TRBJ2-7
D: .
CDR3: CASSYAAGGYEQYF
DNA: TGTGCCAGTAGTTACGCGGCAGGAGGCTACGAGCAGTACTTC

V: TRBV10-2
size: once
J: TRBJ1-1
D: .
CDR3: CASSGVVNTEAFF
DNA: TGCGCCAGCAGTGGAGTGGTGAACACTGAAGCTTTCTTT

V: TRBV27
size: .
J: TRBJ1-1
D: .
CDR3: CASSSSRLNTEAFF
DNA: TGTGCCAGCAGTTCGTCACGGTTGAACACTGAAGCTTTCTTT

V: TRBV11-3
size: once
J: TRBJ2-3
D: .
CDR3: CASSPAGGADTQYF
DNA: TGTGCCAGCAGCCCCGCTGGAGGGGCAGATACGCAGTATTTT

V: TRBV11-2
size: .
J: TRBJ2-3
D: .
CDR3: CASTLKGLTDTQYF
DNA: TGTGCCAGCACTCTGAAGGGGTTGACAGATACGCAGTATTTT

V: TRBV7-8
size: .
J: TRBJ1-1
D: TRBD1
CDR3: CASSADRGANTEAFF
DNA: TGTGCCAGCAGCGCCGACAGGGGAGCGAACACTGAAGCTTTCTTT

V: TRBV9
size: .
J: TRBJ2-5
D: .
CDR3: CASSPRVGVETQYF
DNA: TGTGCCAGCAGCCCCAGGGTAGGGGTAGAGACCCAGTACTTC

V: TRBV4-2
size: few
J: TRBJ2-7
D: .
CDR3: CASSQYYLGDSPASYEQYF
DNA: TGTGCCAGCAGCCAATACTACTTAGGCGACAGTCCAGCCTCCTACGAGCAGTACTTC

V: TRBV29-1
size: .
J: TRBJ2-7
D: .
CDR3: CSVASAGDRNPFYEQYF
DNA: TGCAGCGTTGCCAGCGCTGGAGACAGGAATCCCTTCTACGAGCAGTACTTC

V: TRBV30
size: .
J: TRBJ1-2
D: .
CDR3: CAWSVTGRYYGYTF
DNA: TGTGCCTGGAGTGTAACAGGCCGGTACTATGGCTACACCTTC

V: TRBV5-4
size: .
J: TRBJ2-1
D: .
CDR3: CASSLEHPGLNEQFF
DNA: TGTGCCAGCAGCTTGGAACATCCGGGACTTAATGAGCAGTTCTTC

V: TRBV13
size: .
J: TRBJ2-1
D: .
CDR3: CASSLGPRSYNEQFF
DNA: TGTGCCAGCAGCTTAGGCCCCCGTTCCTACAATGAGCAGTTCTTC

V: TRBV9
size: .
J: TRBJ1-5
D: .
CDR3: CASSVGGSNQPQHF
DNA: TGTGCCAGCAGCGTTGGGGGGAGCAATCAGCCCCAGCATTTT

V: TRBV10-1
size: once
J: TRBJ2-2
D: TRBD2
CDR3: CAITVGLALTLNTGELFF
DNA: TGCGCCATCACGGTGGGACTAGCGTTAACATTGAACACCGGGGAGCTGTTTTTT

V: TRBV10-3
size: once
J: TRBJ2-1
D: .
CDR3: CAISEGATIGNEQFF
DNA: TGTGCCATCAGTGAGGGGGCCACGATTGGGAATGAGCAGTTCTTC